This entry features one T cell receptor beta chain sequence. Its antigen is still unknown. With MiXCR, TCRdb called clones anew from the PCR reads. The data contain 5,500 or so clones, less than 35% of them singletons. No treatment of any kind had been given to any patient before thyroid surgery. These data originate in a study of metastatic and nonmetastatic thyroid tumors. The overall study: A comparison of repertoires was made across blood and tumor or nodule tissue from malignant and benign thyroid patients. Study findings and constraints: It was reportedly found that TCR beta diversity was significantly higher in malignant thyroid tumors than in benign nodules, a difference seen in both blood and tumor samples.

Sample: adjacent normal tissue. This TCR derives from a female donor with papillary thyroid cancer or a benign thyroid nodule (not recorded which). Some clones in this sample may be carry-over from other donors' samples.

The CDR3 coding sequence is TGTGCCAGCAGCTTGGTGAAGGGCTATGGCTACACCTTC. It is translated as CASSLVKGYGYTF. V and J are TRBV7-3 and TRBJ1-2; D remains ambiguous. Germline assignment: CDR1 SGHTA and CDR2 FQGTGA. This CDR3 is built from 13 residues. Trimming pared 3 bases from V and 4 bases from J, leaving 9 bases between.